In this sample, the clone carrying this T cell receptor beta chain turned up many times. What it recognizes is unknown. The germline gives CDR1 MNHEY, CDR2 SVGAGI. The CDR3 is 15 amino acids. Trimming pared 0 bases from V and 3 bases from J, leaving 8 bases between. This specimen comes from a study of breast tumors, draining lymph nodes, adjacent tissues. Study observations and caveats: That most tumor T cells come from lymph nodes remained unproven. Compared with basal-like, luminal-like tumors shared significantly more repertoire with nontumor tissue. Data fit most tumor T cells coming from lymph node, expanding in tumor. Tumor repertoires ranked between lymph nodes and nontumor tissue in diversity, with V and J gene preferences.

The lymph nodes were axillary draining lymph nodes from breast cancer patients. TCRdb itself ran the multiplex PCR reads through MiXCR, one entry per CDR3 protein. This table has around 140,000 distinct CDR3 sequences, 30% to 35% appearing once. The chain combines TRBV6-5 with TRBJ1-4; D is possibly TRBD1 (6 bases). This TCR was sampled from a female donor with breast cancer. Some clones in this sample may be carry-over from other donors' samples. Material for sequencing was axillary lymph node tissue. The CDR3: CASSYSGTPNEKLFF. The CDR3 coding sequence is TGTGCCAGCAGTTACTCCGGGACACCTAATGAAAAACTGTTTTTT.